Listed below are T cell receptor beta chains from one sample, sequenced in a study of control samples from healthy donors and cancer patients. Profiling relied on immunoSEQ multiplex PCR, and the TCRdb table lists in-frame clones only, not all of them. The sample includes more than 150,000 clones, 90% to 95% of them seen just once. Sequencing was done on a sample of blood. Receptor source: a woman aged 25-40 years in good health. Each CDR3 is given with its conserved first and last residue. D genes are given only for firm matches.

cdr3_length	d_call	j_call	v_call	cdr3_aa	cdr3_nt
17	.	TRBJ1-1	TRBV3-1/TRBV3-2	CASSQDRREGLNTEAFF	TGTGCCAGCAGCCAAGACCGAAGAGAGGGCCTCAACACTGAAGCTTTCTTT
12	.	TRBJ1-6	TRBV28	CASRFEDSPLHF	TGTGCCAGCAGATTTGAGGATTCACCCCTCCACTTT
17	.	TRBJ2-6	TRBV5-1	CASSQPTTRAGANVLTF	TGCGCCAGCAGCCAACCCACTACAAGGGCTGGGGCCAACGTCCTGACTTTC
16	TRBD1	TRBJ1-4	TRBV4-1	CASSQVFSRQGEKLFF	TGCGCCAGCAGCCAAGTCTTCTCCAGACAGGGAGAAAAACTGTTTTTT
14	TRBD1	TRBJ1-2	TRBV28	CASISGGPNYGYTF	TGTGCCAGCATCTCAGGGGGACCGAACTATGGCTACACCTTC
13	TRBD1	TRBJ2-1	TRBV6-5	CASKEQGFNEQFF	TGTGCCAGCAAGGAACAGGGGTTCAATGAGCAGTTCTTC
15	TRBD1	TRBJ1-4	TRBV4-1	CASSQAGTGNEKLFF	TGCGCCAGCAGCCAAGCCGGGACAGGGAATGAAAAACTGTTTTTT
13	.	TRBJ1-5	TRBV6-2/TRBV6-3	CASSYSEVQPQHF	TGTGCCAGCAGTTACTCGGAAGTCCAGCCCCAGCATTTT
14	.	TRBJ1-3	TRBV18	CASSPGTPGNTIYF	TGTGCCAGCTCACCAGGGACCCCTGGAAACACCATATATTTT
14	.	TRBJ1-1	TRBV18	CASRVGGMNTEAFF	TGTGCCAGCCGGGTCGGGGGCATGAACACTGAAGCTTTCTTT
12	.	TRBJ1-1	TRBV11-2	CASSLELGRAFF	TGTGCCAGCAGCTTAGAACTTGGTCGGGCTTTCTTT
15	.	TRBJ2-7	TRBV28	CASSLEALPSYEQYF	TGTGCCAGCAGTTTAGAGGCGCTTCCATCATACGAGCAGTACTTC
14	.	TRBJ1-2	TRBV5-1	CASSWGTDSVGYTF	TGCGCCAGCAGCTGGGGGACCGACTCAGTTGGCTACACCTTC
15	.	TRBJ2-2	TRBV5-4	CASSPGAPGTGELFF	TGTGCCAGCAGCCCTGGCGCGCCGGGGACCGGGGAGCTGTTTTTT
16	TRBD2	TRBJ2-1	TRBV11-2	CASSQGTSGIYNEQFF	TGTGCCAGCAGCCAGGGAACTAGCGGGATCTACAATGAGCAGTTCTTC
14	.	TRBJ1-1	TRBV3-1/TRBV3-2	CASSQKGKNTEAFF	TGTGCCAGCAGCCAAAAGGGGAAGAACACTGAAGCTTTCTTT
15	.	TRBJ2-2	TRBV6-4	CASSEGPGATGELFF	TGTGCCAGCAGCGAAGGTCCGGGAGCCACCGGGGAGCTGTTTTTT
12	.	TRBJ2-4	TRBV11-2	CASSPRSGIQYF	TGTGCCAGCAGCCCCCGTTCTGGCATTCAGTACTTC
15	.	TRBJ1-1	TRBV25-1	CASSEFTGSSTEAFF	TGTGCCAGCAGTGAATTCACAGGGAGTAGCACTGAAGCTTTCTTT
13	.	TRBJ1-2	TRBV5-8	CASSLLRSNGYTF	TGTGCCAGCAGCTTGCTACGTTCTAATGGCTACACCTTC
16	TRBD1	TRBJ1-5	TRBV10-3	CAISDGRGLSNQPQHF	TGTGCCATCAGTGATGGCAGGGGGCTTTCGAATCAGCCCCAGCATTTT
15	TRBD1	TRBJ2-7	TRBV7-2	CASSLAGTGTYEQYF	TGTGCCAGCAGCTTAGCCGGGACAGGTACTTACGAGCAGTACTTC
14	.	TRBJ2-3	TRBV6-5	CASSYTDSTDTQYF	TGTGCCAGCAGTTATACCGACAGCACAGATACGCAGTATTTT
17	.	TRBJ2-1	TRBV3-1/TRBV3-2	CASSQDSSSTGNNEQFF	TGTGCCAGCAGCCAAGATTCCTCCAGTACAGGGAACAATGAGCAGTTCTTC
15	.	TRBJ2-5	TRBV15	CATSRDRGSEETQYF	TGTGCCACCAGCAGAGATCGGGGGTCGGAAGAGACCCAGTACTTC
16	TRBD1	TRBJ2-2	TRBV20-1	CSASGPQGANTGELFF	TGCAGTGCTAGTGGACCCCAGGGGGCTAACACCGGGGAGCTGTTTTTT